The rows below give T cell receptor beta chains drawn from one sample of a study of beta chain features in type 1 diabetes. Method: immunoSEQ multiplex PCR; TCRdb's copy keeps in-frame clones and lacks some. The sample lists about 360,000 clones, 10% to 15% occurring once. The sequenced material came from naive CD4+ T cells from blood. The receptor source for this set is a man aged 18 to 35 in good health. Each CDR3 is given with its conserved first and last residue. Fields, in order: clone size, CDR3 length, V gene, D gene, J gene, CDR3 DNA, CDR3 protein. The D gene is left open where the match is weak. Rows may omit the clone size; those that give it use once, few, many or a size class.

clone size: few
CDR3 length: 15
V gene: TRBV4-3
D gene: TRBD1
J gene: TRBJ2-3
CDR3 DNA: TGCGCCAGCAGCCAAGTTAGGGGGCCGGGGGATACGCAGTATTTT
CDR3 protein: CASSQVRGPGDTQYF

clone size: -
CDR3 length: 12
V gene: TRBV5-4
D gene: -
J gene: TRBJ1-2
CDR3 DNA: TGTGCCAGCAGCCTTAGCGGCTATGGCTACACCTTC
CDR3 protein: CASSLSGYGYTF

clone size: -
CDR3 length: 16
V gene: TRBV15
D gene: -
J gene: TRBJ1-2
CDR3 DNA: TGTGCCACCAGCAGAGATAAGTGGGCAGCTAACTATGGCTACACCTTC
CDR3 protein: CATSRDKWAANYGYTF

clone size: -
CDR3 length: 14
V gene: TRBV6-6
D gene: TRBD2
J gene: TRBJ2-1
CDR3 DNA: TGTGCCAGCGAGCGGGAGGGGCCCTACAATGAGCAGTTCTTC
CDR3 protein: CASEREGPYNEQFF

clone size: -
CDR3 length: 14
V gene: TRBV7-3
D gene: TRBD2
J gene: TRBJ2-2
CDR3 DNA: TGTGCCAGCAGCTTGATGGGGGGGACCGGGGAGCTGTTTTTT
CDR3 protein: CASSLMGGTGELFF

clone size: few
CDR3 length: 19
V gene: TRBV14
D gene: TRBD2
J gene: TRBJ2-1
CDR3 DNA: TGTGCCAGCAGCCAAGAAATCTGGCGGCGGGGGTTTACGATGCATGAGCAGTTCTTC
CDR3 protein: CASSQEIWRRGFTMHEQFF

clone size: -
CDR3 length: 16
V gene: TRBV7-8
D gene: TRBD2
J gene: TRBJ2-5
CDR3 DNA: TGTGCCAGCAGCTTAGGGAGCCTAGCGGGAGAAGAGACCCAGTACTTC
CDR3 protein: CASSLGSLAGEETQYF

clone size: -
CDR3 length: 15
V gene: TRBV7-9
D gene: -
J gene: TRBJ1-1
CDR3 DNA: TGTGCCAGCAGCCCTCAGGGTCTAGGAACCACTGAAGCTTTCTTT
CDR3 protein: CASSPQGLGTTEAFF

clone size: -
CDR3 length: 14
V gene: TRBV18
D gene: -
J gene: TRBJ1-1
CDR3 DNA: TGTGCCAGCTCACCACCGAGCCGGAACACTGAAGCTTTCTTT
CDR3 protein: CASSPPSRNTEAFF

clone size: few
CDR3 length: 15
V gene: TRBV7-9
D gene: -
J gene: TRBJ2-7
CDR3 DNA: TGTGCCAGCAGCCCCCGTAACATCATTACCTACGAGCAGTACTTC
CDR3 protein: CASSPRNIITYEQYF

clone size: few
CDR3 length: 14
V gene: TRBV6-5
D gene: -
J gene: TRBJ2-7
CDR3 DNA: TGTGCCAGCAGTTCCGCCGGGTCAACCTACGAGCAGTACTTC
CDR3 protein: CASSSAGSTYEQYF

clone size: few
CDR3 length: 10
V gene: TRBV27
D gene: TRBD2
J gene: TRBJ2-7
CDR3 DNA: TGTGCCAGTGGGGGGGGCGAGCAGTACTTC
CDR3 protein: CASGGGEQYF

clone size: -
CDR3 length: 13
V gene: TRBV6-1
D gene: -
J gene: TRBJ2-7
CDR3 DNA: TGTGCCAGCAGTGTATCCAGGGTCGGGGAGCAGTACTTC
CDR3 protein: CASSVSRVGEQYF

clone size: few
CDR3 length: 15
V gene: TRBV5-1
D gene: -
J gene: TRBJ2-7
CDR3 DNA: TGCGCCAGCAGCTTGACGAGCGGACCAACCTACGAGCAGTACTTC
CDR3 protein: CASSLTSGPTYEQYF

clone size: -
CDR3 length: 14
V gene: TRBV19
D gene: TRBD1
J gene: TRBJ1-5
CDR3 DNA: TGTGCCAGTAGTCCGGGACAGGTTGGTCAGCCCCAGCATTTT
CDR3 protein: CASSPGQVGQPQHF

clone size: few
CDR3 length: 16
V gene: TRBV7-2
D gene: TRBD2
J gene: TRBJ2-1
CDR3 DNA: TGTGCCAGCAGCTTCGGGGGGGGCAGCTCCTACAATGAGCAGTTCTTC
CDR3 protein: CASSFGGGSSYNEQFF

clone size: -
CDR3 length: 14
V gene: TRBV6-6
D gene: -
J gene: TRBJ2-5
CDR3 DNA: TGTGCCAGCAGTTACTTTGACAGCCAAGAGACCCAGTACTTC
CDR3 protein: CASSYFDSQETQYF

clone size: -
CDR3 length: 10
V gene: TRBV29-1
D gene: -
J gene: TRBJ1-2
CDR3 DNA: TGCAGCGCGCAGGATAATGGCTACACCTTC
CDR3 protein: CSAQDNGYTF

clone size: -
CDR3 length: 15
V gene: TRBV30
D gene: -
J gene: TRBJ2-1
CDR3 DNA: TGTGCCTGGAGCTTTGGAGCGAGGGTTGGAGATGAGCAGTTCTTC
CDR3 protein: CAWSFGARVGDEQFF

clone size: few
CDR3 length: 17
V gene: TRBV29-1
D gene: TRBD2
J gene: TRBJ2-7
CDR3 DNA: TGCAGCGTTGACTCAGGGACTAGCGGGGTTCGGGGCTACGAGCAGTACTTC
CDR3 protein: CSVDSGTSGVRGYEQYF

clone size: -
CDR3 length: 14
V gene: TRBV9
D gene: -
J gene: TRBJ2-7
CDR3 DNA: TGTGCCAGCAGCTCCCACACAGGGTCCTACGAGCAGTACTTC
CDR3 protein: CASSSHTGSYEQYF

clone size: few
CDR3 length: 15
V gene: TRBV18
D gene: TRBD1
J gene: TRBJ2-3
CDR3 DNA: TGTGCCAGCTCCATGTGGGACAGGAGCACAGATACGCAGTATTTT
CDR3 protein: CASSMWDRSTDTQYF

clone size: few
CDR3 length: 13
V gene: TRBV11-2
D gene: -
J gene: TRBJ2-3
CDR3 DNA: TGTGCCAGCAGCTTAGAGAGAGGGCCCCGCCAGTATTTT
CDR3 protein: CASSLERGPRQYF

clone size: few
CDR3 length: 14
V gene: TRBV27
D gene: TRBD1
J gene: TRBJ2-7
CDR3 DNA: TGTGCCAGCAGTTTCCAGGACAGGCTCCGCGAGCAGTACTTC
CDR3 protein: CASSFQDRLREQYF

clone size: few
CDR3 length: 14
V gene: TRBV18
D gene: -
J gene: TRBJ1-1
CDR3 DNA: TGTGCCAGCTCACCAGCCGGAAGAGCGACTGAAGCTTTCTTT
CDR3 protein: CASSPAGRATEAFF

clone size: few
CDR3 length: 14
V gene: TRBV2
D gene: TRBD1
J gene: TRBJ1-2
CDR3 DNA: TGTGCCAGCAGTGGACAGGGAGCTAACTATGGCTACACCTTC
CDR3 protein: CASSGQGANYGYTF

clone size: few
CDR3 length: 14
V gene: TRBV6-1
D gene: TRBD2
J gene: TRBJ2-3
CDR3 DNA: TGTGCCACCTCTCCTAGCGGTCGCACAGATACGCAGTATTTT
CDR3 protein: CATSPSGRTDTQYF

clone size: -
CDR3 length: 15
V gene: TRBV28
D gene: -
J gene: TRBJ1-4
CDR3 DNA: TGTGCCAGCAGTTCCTCAGGGGAGAGAAATGAAAAACTGTTTTTT
CDR3 protein: CASSSSGERNEKLFF

clone size: -
CDR3 length: 14
V gene: TRBV7-3
D gene: TRBD2
J gene: TRBJ2-3
CDR3 DNA: TGTGCCAGCAGCTCGGGACTAGCGGCAGATACGCAGTATTTT
CDR3 protein: CASSSGLAADTQYF

clone size: -
CDR3 length: 14
V gene: TRBV7-2
D gene: TRBD1
J gene: TRBJ1-2
CDR3 DNA: TGTGCCAGCAGCTTAGCCAGACAGGGCGGGGGCTACACCTTC
CDR3 protein: CASSLARQGGGYTF

clone size: -
CDR3 length: 13
V gene: TRBV30
D gene: TRBD2
J gene: TRBJ2-7
CDR3 DNA: TGTGCCTGGAGCCCTAGCGGCCCCTACGAGCAGTACTTC
CDR3 protein: CAWSPSGPYEQYF

clone size: few
CDR3 length: 15
V gene: TRBV30
D gene: -
J gene: TRBJ2-2
CDR3 DNA: TGTGCCTGGATCGGGGGGCTTCAGGACACCGGGGAGCTGTTTTTT
CDR3 protein: CAWIGGLQDTGELFF

clone size: -
CDR3 length: 19
V gene: TRBV18
D gene: -
J gene: TRBJ2-6
CDR3 DNA: TGTGCCAGCTCCCCCAGTTCGGCCCTGCCGTTCAGGGGGGCCAACGTCCTGACTTTC
CDR3 protein: CASSPSSALPFRGANVLTF

clone size: -
CDR3 length: 15
V gene: TRBV23-1
D gene: -
J gene: TRBJ1-5
CDR3 DNA: TGCGCCAGCAGGGACAGCGTCCCCCCTGATCAGCCCCAGCATTTT
CDR3 protein: CASRDSVPPDQPQHF

clone size: few
CDR3 length: 13
V gene: TRBV9
D gene: -
J gene: TRBJ1-1
CDR3 DNA: TGTGCCAGCAGCGTACTAAGGAACACTGAAGCTTTCTTT
CDR3 protein: CASSVLRNTEAFF

clone size: few
CDR3 length: 18
V gene: TRBV29-1
D gene: TRBD2
J gene: TRBJ2-4
CDR3 DNA: TGCACCAAAATCCTAGCTAGCGGGAGGGCCCTCTTTTTCAACATTCAGTACTTC
CDR3 protein: CTKILASGRALFFNIQYF

clone size: -
CDR3 length: 12
V gene: TRBV6-5
D gene: -
J gene: TRBJ2-5
CDR3 DNA: TGTGCCAGCAGCCGTACCGGCGGGACCCAGTACTTC
CDR3 protein: CASSRTGGTQYF

clone size: -
CDR3 length: 15
V gene: TRBV5-4
D gene: TRBD1
J gene: TRBJ1-6
CDR3 DNA: TGTGCCAGCAGACCTACTCAGGGGGATGATTCACCCCTCCACTTT
CDR3 protein: CASRPTQGDDSPLHF

clone size: -
CDR3 length: 15
V gene: TRBV6-6
D gene: TRBD2
J gene: TRBJ2-1
CDR3 DNA: TGTGCCAGCAGCTTTACTAGCGGGGGGTACAATGAGCAGTTCTTC
CDR3 protein: CASSFTSGGYNEQFF

clone size: few
CDR3 length: 13
V gene: TRBV7-9
D gene: TRBD1
J gene: TRBJ2-1
CDR3 DNA: TGTGCCAGCAGCTCGGGGACAGGCGGTGAGCAGTTCTTC
CDR3 protein: CASSSGTGGEQFF

clone size: few
CDR3 length: 14
V gene: TRBV6-5
D gene: TRBD1
J gene: TRBJ1-6
CDR3 DNA: TGTGCCAGCAGTTGGAGACAGGGAATTCCACCCCTCCACTTT
CDR3 protein: CASSWRQGIPPLHF

clone size: -
CDR3 length: 16
V gene: TRBV27
D gene: TRBD2
J gene: TRBJ2-7
CDR3 DNA: TGTGCCAGCAGTTTAGGTAGCGGGAGGGCCTGGTACGAGCAGTACTTC
CDR3 protein: CASSLGSGRAWYEQYF

clone size: many
CDR3 length: 15
V gene: TRBV9
D gene: -
J gene: TRBJ2-1
CDR3 DNA: TGTGCCAGCAGCGTGGGGAGCCGCAAGTACAATGAGCAGTTCTTC
CDR3 protein: CASSVGSRKYNEQFF

clone size: -
CDR3 length: 14
V gene: TRBV18
D gene: -
J gene: TRBJ1-1
CDR3 DNA: TGTGCCAGCTCACCATCGGACAGAAACACTGAAGCTTTCTTT
CDR3 protein: CASSPSDRNTEAFF

clone size: -
CDR3 length: 14
V gene: TRBV19
D gene: TRBD1
J gene: TRBJ1-5
CDR3 DNA: TGTGCCAGTAGACCGGGACAGGGGGTTGAGCCCCAGCATTTT
CDR3 protein: CASRPGQGVEPQHF

clone size: -
CDR3 length: 14
V gene: TRBV30
D gene: TRBD2
J gene: TRBJ2-1
CDR3 DNA: TGTGCCTGGAGTAGCGGGGGGGGACCTCGTGAGCAGTTCTTC
CDR3 protein: CAWSSGGGPREQFF

clone size: -
CDR3 length: 15
V gene: TRBV5-4
D gene: TRBD1
J gene: TRBJ2-5
CDR3 DNA: TGTGCCAGCAGCTTGGGGCCGACAGGGTCTGGGACCCAGTACTTC
CDR3 protein: CASSLGPTGSGTQYF

clone size: -
CDR3 length: 17
V gene: TRBV6-1
D gene: TRBD2
J gene: TRBJ2-7
CDR3 DNA: TGTGCCAGCAGAGAATCCGGGACTAGCGGGAGTCGCGGCGAGCAGTACTTC
CDR3 protein: CASRESGTSGSRGEQYF

clone size: -
CDR3 length: 13
V gene: TRBV4-3
D gene: -
J gene: TRBJ1-5
CDR3 DNA: TGCGCCAGCAGCCATTCTCTAGGTCAGCCCCAGCATTTT
CDR3 protein: CASSHSLGQPQHF

clone size: -
CDR3 length: 16
V gene: TRBV25-1
D gene: TRBD1
J gene: TRBJ2-2
CDR3 DNA: TGTGCCAGCAGTGACACGGACAGGGAGAACACCGGGGAGCTGTTTTTT
CDR3 protein: CASSDTDRENTGELFF

clone size: -
CDR3 length: 15
V gene: TRBV7-9
D gene: TRBD1
J gene: TRBJ2-1
CDR3 DNA: TGTGCCAGCAGCACACAGGGGTCCTCCTACAATGAGCAGTTCTTC
CDR3 protein: CASSTQGSSYNEQFF

clone size: -
CDR3 length: 15
V gene: TRBV7-3
D gene: TRBD2
J gene: TRBJ2-1
CDR3 DNA: TGTGCCAGCAGCTTAACGGCGGGGGGGCCGAATGAGCAGTTCTTC
CDR3 protein: CASSLTAGGPNEQFF

clone size: -
CDR3 length: 18
V gene: TRBV28
D gene: TRBD2
J gene: TRBJ2-2
CDR3 DNA: TGTGCCAGCAGGCAGAGGACTAGCGGGAGGGCCCAAGCCGGGGAGCTGTTTTTT
CDR3 protein: CASRQRTSGRAQAGELFF

clone size: -
CDR3 length: 15
V gene: TRBV4-3
D gene: TRBD1
J gene: TRBJ1-1
CDR3 DNA: TGCGCCAGCAGCCAAGCCGGGACAGTAAACACTGAAGCTTTCTTT
CDR3 protein: CASSQAGTVNTEAFF

clone size: few
CDR3 length: 16
V gene: TRBV7-2
D gene: TRBD1
J gene: TRBJ1-2
CDR3 DNA: TGTGCCAGCAGCTGGACAGGTCCCAACCAGAACTATGGCTACACCTTC
CDR3 protein: CASSWTGPNQNYGYTF

clone size: few
CDR3 length: 15
V gene: TRBV19
D gene: TRBD1
J gene: TRBJ2-7
CDR3 DNA: TGTGCCAGTAGCAGGGGGCAAGCCAGCTCCTACGAGCAGTACTTC
CDR3 protein: CASSRGQASSYEQYF

clone size: -
CDR3 length: 15
V gene: TRBV7-3
D gene: -
J gene: TRBJ2-3
CDR3 DNA: TGTGCCAGCAGCTTATTTCTAGGCCCCACAGATACGCAGTATTTT
CDR3 protein: CASSLFLGPTDTQYF

clone size: -
CDR3 length: 13
V gene: TRBV6-1
D gene: -
J gene: TRBJ1-5
CDR3 DNA: TGTGCCAGCAGTGAGGAGCGCCATCAGCCCCAGCATTTT
CDR3 protein: CASSEERHQPQHF